The clone carrying this T cell receptor beta chain was counted many times. Its antigen remains unknown. The sample is drawn from a study of identical twins. Findings and limits, study-wide: Memory repertoires lacked the insertion deficit that abundant cord blood beta clonotypes showed. Within beta out-of-frame sequences, the excess sharing observed between twins was weaker.

The CDR3 runs 16 residues. CDR1 is LGHDT, CDR2 YNNKEL, per germline (reference sequence). J lost 1 base, V lost 4 bases, and 9 bases had no gene match. Addition of a universal primer site occurred through template switching, and cDNA carried unique molecular identifiers. From the 5' RACE reads, TCRdb called clonotypes with MiXCR, one entry per CDR3 protein. Of about 570,000 distinct CDR3 sequences detected, around a tenth appear once; the ten largest clones hold 2.5% to 3.5%. These same records also appear under a second study, on yellow fever vaccine responses in identical twins.

Sequencing was performed on PBMCs. The source of this sequence is a woman aged 18 to 35 in good health. This chain connects TRBV3-1 to TRBJ2-7; 8 positions agree with TRBD2. CDR3: CASSLGGAGVSYEQYF. CDR3 nucleotide sequence: TGTGCCAGCAGCCTCGGGGGAGCGGGGGTGTCCTACGAGCAGTACTTC.